The source of this T cell receptor (beta chain) is a study of brain metastases from non-small cell lung cancer. V trimming: 9 bases; J trimming: 4 bases; junction bases outside the gene matches: 7. Germline V gene data show CDR1 as LNHDA and CDR2 as SQIVND (reference sequence). The CDR3 totals 13 residues. TCRdb keeps only in-frame clones here, not all; method: immunoSEQ multiplex PCR. The data show about a thousand clones, 88% seen once. Sequencing was done on a sample of tumor-adjacent normal tissue. The receptor's source is a donor over 35 with non-small cell lung cancer. This rearrangement joins TRBV19 to TRBJ1-1; 8 bases fit TRBD1. CDR3 nucleotide sequence: TGTGCCAGCGGAGACAGGGGTGGCACTGAAGCTTTCTTT. Amino acids: CASGDRGGTEAFF.